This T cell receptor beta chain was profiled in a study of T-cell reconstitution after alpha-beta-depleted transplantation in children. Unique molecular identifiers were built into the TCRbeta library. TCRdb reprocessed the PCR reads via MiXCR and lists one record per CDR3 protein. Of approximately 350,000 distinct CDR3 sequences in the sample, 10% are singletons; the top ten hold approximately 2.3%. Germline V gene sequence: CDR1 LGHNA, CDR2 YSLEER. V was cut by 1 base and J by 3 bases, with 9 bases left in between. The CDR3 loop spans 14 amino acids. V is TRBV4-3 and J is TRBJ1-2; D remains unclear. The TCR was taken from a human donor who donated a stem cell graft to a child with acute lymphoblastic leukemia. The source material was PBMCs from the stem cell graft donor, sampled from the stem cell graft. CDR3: CASSQGNGDYGYTF. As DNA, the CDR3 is TGCGCCAGCAGCCAAGGGAACGGGGACTATGGCTACACCTTC.